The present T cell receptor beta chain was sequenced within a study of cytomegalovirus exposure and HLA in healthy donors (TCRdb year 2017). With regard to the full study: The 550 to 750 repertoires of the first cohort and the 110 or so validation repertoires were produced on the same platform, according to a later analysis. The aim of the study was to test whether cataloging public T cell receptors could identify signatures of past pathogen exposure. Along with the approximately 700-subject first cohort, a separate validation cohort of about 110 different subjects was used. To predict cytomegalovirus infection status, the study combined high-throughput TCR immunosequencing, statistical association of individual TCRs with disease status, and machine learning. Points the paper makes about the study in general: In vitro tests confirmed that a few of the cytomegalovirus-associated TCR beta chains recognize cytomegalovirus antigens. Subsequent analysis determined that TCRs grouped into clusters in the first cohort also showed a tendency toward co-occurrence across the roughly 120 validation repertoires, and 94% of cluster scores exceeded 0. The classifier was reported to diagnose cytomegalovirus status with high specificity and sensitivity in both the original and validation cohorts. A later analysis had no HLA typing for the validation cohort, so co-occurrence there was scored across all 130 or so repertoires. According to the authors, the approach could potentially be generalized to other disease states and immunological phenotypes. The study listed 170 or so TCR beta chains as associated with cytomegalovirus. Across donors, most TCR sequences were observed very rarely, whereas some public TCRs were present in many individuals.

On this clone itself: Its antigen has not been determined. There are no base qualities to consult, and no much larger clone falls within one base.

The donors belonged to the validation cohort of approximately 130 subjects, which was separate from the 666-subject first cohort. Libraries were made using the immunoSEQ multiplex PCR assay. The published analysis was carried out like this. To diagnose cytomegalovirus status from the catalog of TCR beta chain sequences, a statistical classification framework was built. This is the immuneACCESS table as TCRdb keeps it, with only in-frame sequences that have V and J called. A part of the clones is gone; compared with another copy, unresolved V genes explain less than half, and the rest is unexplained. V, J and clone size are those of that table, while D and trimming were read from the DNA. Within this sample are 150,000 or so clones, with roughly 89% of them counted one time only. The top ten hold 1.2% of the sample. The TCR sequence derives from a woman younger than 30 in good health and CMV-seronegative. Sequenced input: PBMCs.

The CDR3 region has the sequence CASSDTEVVRLNTEAFF. The nucleotide sequence is TGTGCCAGCAGTGATACGGAGGTCGTCAGATTGAACACTGAAGCTTTCTTT. The sequence links TRBV2 to TRBJ1-1; confidence is insufficient to name the D gene. Measured from the cysteine to the phenylalanine, the CDR3 is 17 residues long. Only the CDR3 DNA is retained, 51 bases long and in frame from the first base. V drops 3 bases and J drops 0 bases, leaving 17 bases in between. CDR1 and CDR2 were assigned from the germline V gene as SNHLY and FYNNEI.